The rows below give T cell receptor beta chains drawn from one sample of a study of regulatory dendritic cells for organ transplantation. Profiled with immunoSEQ multiplex PCR; TCRdb holds only in-frame clones, not every one. The data hold 25,000 to 35,000 clones, with approximately 82% observed a single time. Sequencing input: naive CD4+ T cells from blood. The receptors stem from a human donor in good health. CDR3s include the opening cysteine and the closing phenylalanine or tryptophan. D genes are given only for firm matches. Clone size appears in some rows only: once, few, many, or a class for an expanded clone.

abundance	j_gene	d_gene	v_gene	CDR3aa	CDR3nt
few	TRBJ1-1	.	TRBV5-4	CASSVGGLGWTEAFF	TGTGCCAGCAGCGTCGGGGGGCTTGGGTGGACTGAAGCTTTCTTT
.	TRBJ1-2	.	TRBV9	CASSVAVYGAQGYGYTF	TGTGCCAGCAGCGTAGCTGTATATGGGGCTCAGGGCTATGGCTACACCTTC
.	TRBJ1-2	TRBD1	TRBV2	CASSPGQGAPTF	TGTGCCAGCAGTCCCGGACAGGGGGCACCCACCTTC
.	TRBJ1-1	TRBD1	TRBV7-2	CASSFATGRIGEAFF	TGTGCCAGCAGCTTCGCGACAGGGCGAATTGGTGAAGCTTTCTTT
.	TRBJ2-3	TRBD1	TRBV5-1	CASSTQGASDTQYF	TGCGCCAGCAGCACACAGGGGGCCTCAGATACGCAGTATTTT
.	TRBJ2-3	TRBD2	TRBV7-9	CASSLALAGPTDTQYF	TGTGCCAGCAGCTTAGCGCTAGCGGGGCCCACAGATACGCAGTATTTT
.	TRBJ1-2	.	TRBV5-1	CASSSGLINYGYTF	TGCGCCAGCAGCTCGGGACTGATTAACTATGGCTACACCTTC
.	TRBJ2-7	TRBD1	TRBV2	CASHGTGGSSYEQYF	TGTGCCAGCCACGGGACAGGGGGTAGCTCCTACGAGCAGTACTTC
.	TRBJ1-5	.	TRBV5-1	CASSLDDGSRQPQHF	TGCGCCAGCAGCTTGGATGACGGGTCGAGGCAGCCCCAGCATTTT
.	TRBJ1-2	TRBD1	TRBV11-3	CASSLSGQGINGYTF	TGTGCCAGCAGCTTATCGGGACAGGGGATAAATGGCTACACCTTC
.	TRBJ1-2	TRBD1	TRBV6-1	CASSERTGVYVNYGYTF	TGTGCCAGCAGTGAGAGGACAGGGGTTTACGTAAACTATGGCTACACCTTC
.	TRBJ1-3	TRBD1	TRBV11-3	CASASNRGSGNTIYF	TGTGCCAGCGCTTCAAACAGGGGCTCTGGAAACACCATATATTTT
.	TRBJ1-5	.	TRBV27	CASSFSANRVGEGNQPQHF	TGTGCCAGCAGCTTCTCGGCAAACAGGGTGGGGGAAGGCAATCAGCCCCAGCATTTT
.	TRBJ2-2	.	TRBV4-1	CASSQTNVPFGGELFF	TGCGCCAGCAGCCAAACAAACGTCCCGTTTGGCGGGGAGCTGTTTTTT
.	TRBJ1-2	.	TRBV6-5	CASSPQALQGYGYTF	TGTGCCAGCAGTCCCCAAGCTCTCCAGGGCTATGGCTACACCTTC
.	TRBJ2-7	TRBD1	TRBV7-9	CASSTGTGEVEQYF	TGTGCCAGCAGCACCGGGACAGGGGAGGTCGAGCAGTACTTC
once	TRBJ2-3	.	TRBV5-1	CASSLAGGADTQYF	TGCGCCAGCAGCTTGGCGGGGGGCGCAGATACGCAGTATTTT
.	TRBJ1-1	.	TRBV14	CASSRQGNTEAFF	TGTGCCAGCAGCCGCCAGGGGAACACTGAAGCTTTCTTT
.	TRBJ1-4	TRBD1	TRBV19	CASSSGQVQIELFF	TGTGCCAGTAGTAGTGGACAGGTTCAGATAGAACTGTTTTTT
.	TRBJ1-3	.	TRBV11-2	CASSLSQGNTIYF	TGTGCCAGCAGCCTGAGCCAAGGAAACACCATATATTTT
.	TRBJ2-3	TRBD1	TRBV7-9	CASSFAQGTVTDTQYF	TGTGCCAGCAGCTTCGCCCAGGGGACAGTCACAGATACGCAGTATTTT
.	TRBJ2-1	.	TRBV29-1	CSVVILVSSYNEQFF	TGCAGCGTCGTGATACTAGTGAGCTCCTACAATGAGCAGTTCTTC
.	TRBJ2-1	TRBD1	TRBV5-1	CASSKDRFSNEQFF	TGCGCCAGCAGCAAGGACAGGTTTTCAAATGAGCAGTTCTTC
.	TRBJ2-7	.	TRBV6-1	CASSEEETSDEQYF	TGTGCCAGCAGTGAAGAGGAGACCAGCGACGAGCAGTACTTC
.	TRBJ1-5	.	TRBV9	CASSVAGGQPQHF	TGTGCCAGCAGCGTAGCGGGGGGACAGCCCCAGCATTTT
.	TRBJ1-1	.	TRBV6-5	CASSYFTGMDTEAFF	TGTGCCAGCAGTTATTTTACAGGGATGGACACTGAAGCTTTCTTT
.	TRBJ2-3	.	TRBV18	CASRQDTQYF	TGTGCCAGCCGACAGGATACGCAGTATTTT
.	TRBJ2-3	.	TRBV7-2	CASSTSGQTTDTQYF	TGTGCCAGCAGCACCTCGGGACAAACCACAGATACGCAGTATTTT
.	TRBJ2-1	.	TRBV2	CASNQGLDNEQFF	TGTGCCAGCAACCAGGGCTTAGACAATGAGCAGTTCTTC
.	TRBJ1-3	.	TRBV6-1	CASRPDIYSGNTIYF	TGTGCCAGCAGGCCCGACATATACTCTGGAAACACCATATATTTT
.	TRBJ1-1	.	TRBV28	CASSLGQGIVGEAFF	TGTGCCAGCAGTTTAGGTCAGGGTATCGTTGGTGAAGCTTTCTTT
.	TRBJ1-2	.	TRBV2	CASRDDSVYGYTF	TGTGCCAGCAGGGATGACAGTGTCTATGGCTACACCTTC
.	TRBJ1-3	.	TRBV6-5	CASSDTGHGNTIYF	TGTGCCAGCAGCGATACAGGACATGGAAACACCATATATTTT
.	TRBJ2-2	TRBD2	TRBV11-2	CASSLALGLAGSNTGELFF	TGTGCCAGCAGCTTAGCATTGGGACTAGCGGGGTCGAACACCGGGGAGCTGTTTTTT
once	TRBJ1-3	TRBD1	TRBV2	CASSGQGVSGNTIYF	TGTGCCAGCAGTGGACAGGGGGTTTCTGGAAACACCATATATTTT
once	TRBJ1-2	TRBD1	TRBV5-1	CASSLGGQAGYTF	TGCGCCAGCAGCTTAGGGGGACAGGCTGGCTACACCTTC
.	TRBJ2-6	.	TRBV27	CASRPTNRLGSGANVLTF	TGTGCCAGCAGACCAACAAACAGGTTAGGATCTGGGGCCAACGTCCTGACTTTC
.	TRBJ2-7	TRBD1	TRBV28	CASSLGQGAIYEQYF	TGTGCCAGCAGTTTAGGGCAGGGGGCTATTTACGAGCAGTACTTC
.	TRBJ2-7	TRBD1	TRBV5-4	CASSPTGQGASYEQYF	TGTGCCAGCAGCCCGACAGGACAGGGGGCTTCCTACGAGCAGTACTTC
.	TRBJ2-6	TRBD2	TRBV5-1	CASSPGGGGGANVLTF	TGCGCCAGCAGTCCCGGGGGGGGAGGTGGGGCCAACGTCCTGACTTTC
.	TRBJ1-3	TRBD1	TRBV18	CASSPPGQGYGNTIYF	TGTGCCAGCTCACCCCCGGGACAGGGCTACGGAAACACCATATATTTT
.	TRBJ2-2	.	TRBV6-6	CASSPRGAANTGELFF	TGTGCCAGCAGTCCCCGGGGGGCCGCGAACACCGGGGAGCTGTTTTTT